The 30 T cell receptor beta chains presented below share a single source sample, sequenced in a study of cytomegalovirus exposure and HLA in healthy donors. The primer mix had 60 Vbeta and 13 Jbeta primers. Assay: immunoSEQ multiplex PCR; the TCRdb copy retains only in-frame clones and omits some. The sample has roughly 34,000 clones; over 60% are singletons. Material: PBMCs. These receptors originate from a middle-aged man in good health and CMV-seropositive.

This clone was detected only a few times. The chain carries TRBV19 and TRBJ1-1, with 8 bases lining up with TRBD1. V was clipped by 4 bases and J by 3 bases; unmatched bases: 10. The CDR3 totals 16 residues. CDR1 LNHDA and CDR2 SQIVND come from the germline V gene (reference sequence). This CDR3 reads CASSTTGGVRDTEAFF. The CDR3 nucleotides are TGTGCCAGTAGTACTACAGGGGGAGTTCGGGACACTGAAGCTTTCTTT.

This chain connects TRBV9 to TRBJ2-7; D may be TRBD2 (5 bases). Per germline, CDR1 SGDLS and CDR2 YYNGEE. V was shortened by 4 bases and J by 2 bases, with 13 bases between the two germline ends. CDR3 length: 14 amino acids. CDR3 sequence: CASSPPAGTYEQYF. As DNA, the CDR3 is TGTGCCAGCAGCCCCCCGGCGGGTACCTACGAGCAGTACTTC.

This clone is categorized as medium-sized (0.01 to 0.1%). The chain recombines TRBV27 with TRBJ2-5; a weak D match, TRBD2 (5 bases). The CDR3 is 14 amino acids. V shed 2 bases and J shed 5 bases, with 12 bases lying between them. From germline, CDR1 is MNHEY and CDR2 SMNVEV (reference sequence). The CDR3 loop is CASSLARVGETQYF. DNA of the CDR3: TGTGCCAGCAGTTTAGCGCGGGTTGGGGAGACCCAGTACTTC.

This clone has just one count. V usage is TRBV2 and J usage is TRBJ1-5; D unclear. Germline lookup yields CDR1 SNHLY and CDR2 FYNNEI. The CDR3 loop spans 14 amino acids. Between the trimmed V and J ends, which lost 6 bases and 2 bases, there was a span of 11 bases. The CDR3 here is CASSWTRGNQPQHF. CDR3 nucleotide sequence: TGTGCCAGCAGCTGGACGAGGGGCAATCAGCCCCAGCATTTT.

This chain joins TRBV7-8 and TRBJ2-1; tentative D call: TRBD2 (5 bases). This CDR3 is built from 16 residues. V lost 1 base, J lost 8 bases, and 18 bases lay in between. The germline V gene encodes CDR1 SGHVS and CDR2 FQNEAQ. CDR3 residues: CASSLDLGLGEDEQFF. CDR3 coding DNA: TGTGCCAGCAGCTTAGATCTAGGACTTGGGGAAGATGAGCAGTTCTTC.

A few counts support this clone. The chain is built from TRBV5-6 and TRBJ1-3; 8 bases agree with TRBD1. V was clipped by 4 bases and J by 2 bases; unmatched bases: 5. Germline V gene data show CDR1 as SGHDT and CDR2 as YYEEEE. CDR3 length equals 15 residues. This CDR3 is CASSLRTGPGNTIYF. The CDR3 bases are TGTGCCAGCAGCCTTCGGACAGGGCCTGGAAACACCATATATTTT.

This chain links TRBV29-1 with TRBJ2-5; possible D gene TRBD2, 7 bases. The germline gives CDR1 SQVTM, CDR2 ANQGSEA. V gave up 7 bases and J gave up 4 bases, with 13 bases separating them. CDR3 length: 12 amino acids. For the CDR3, the DNA is TGCAGCGGCAGGGGAGGGGGAGAGACCCAGTACTTC. Encoded protein: CSGRGGGETQYF.

The chain's CDR3 is CASSDPGQGESGELFF. CDR3 sequence (DNA): TGTGCCAGCAGTGACCCGGGACAGGGGGAATCCGGGGAGCTGTTTTTT. V gene TRBV25-1 combines with J gene TRBJ2-2, with TRBD1 matching 11 bases. The CDR3 sequence is 16 residues long. Germline trimming cut 3 bases from V and 6 bases from J; bases unmatched to any gene: 6. CDR1 is MGHDK and CDR2 is SYGVNS in the germline V gene.

The V gene is TRBV6-1, the J gene TRBJ1-6, with 12 bases identical to TRBD1. Germline trimming cut 5 bases from V and 9 bases from J; bases unmatched to any gene: 5. The CDR3 totals 15 residues. Germline assignment: CDR1 MNHNS and CDR2 SASEGT. Here the CDR3 reads CASSNPGQGASPLHF. The CDR3 DNA sequence: TGTGCCAGCAGTAATCCGGGACAGGGGGCTTCACCCCTCCACTTT.

With regard to this clone: At one boundary the junction diverges from the germline segment, which might be a read error. Different DNA sequences within this sample yield the same CDR3. The chain combines TRBV27 with TRBJ1-4, with D perhaps matching TRBD1 (6 bases). Germline V gene data show CDR1 as MNHEY and CDR2 as SMNVEV (reference sequence). The CDR3 is made up of 14 amino acids. The CDR3 is CASRTQGFNEKLFF. Written as DNA, the CDR3 is TGTGCCAGCAGGACACAGGGTTTTAATGAAAAACTATTTTTT. The full variable domain, in which reference TRBV27 and TRBJ1-4 provide the parts outside the CDR3, is EAQVTQNPRYLITVTGKKLTVTCSQNMNHEYMSWYRQDPGLGLRQIYYSMNVEVTDKGDVPEGYKVSRKEKRNFPLILESPSPNQTSLYFCASRTQGFNEKLFFGSGTQLSVL.

The chain combines TRBV11-2 with TRBJ2-3; TRBD2 aligns across 11 bases. Germline assignment: CDR1 SGHAT and CDR2 FQNNGV. Trimming at V came to 0 bases and at J to 8 bases, leaving 13 bases not matched to a gene. CDR3 size: 18 residues. The CDR3 bases are TGTGCCAGCAGCTTAGATCGGGTCTTAGCGGGGGGGCCAGCTACGCAGTATTTT. Amino acid sequence: CASSLDRVLAGGPATQYF.

This sequence joins TRBV19 and TRBJ1-1; possible D gene TRBD1, 5 bases. CDR3 length: 14 amino acids. Germline V lookup: CDR1 LNHDA, CDR2 SQIVND (reference sequence). Trimming took off 7 bases at V and 0 bases at J, with 12 bases between the two ends. CDR3 coding DNA: TGTGCCAGTAACCCGACAGTTATGAACACTGAAGCTTTCTTT. Translating gives CASNPTVMNTEAFF. Based on the CDR3 plus reference TRBV19 and TRBJ1-1, the full variable domain is DGGITQSPKYLFRKEGQNVTLSCEQNLNHDAMYWYRQDPGQGLRLIYYSQIVNDFQKGDIAEGYSVSREKKESFPLTVTSAQKNPTAFYLCASNPTVMNTEAFFGQGTRLTVV.

The chain joins TRBV7-3 to TRBJ1-2, with 7 positions matching TRBD1. V was pared by 5 bases and J by 4 bases, with 4 bases of the junction left unmatched. Germline assignment: CDR1 SGHTA and CDR2 FQGTGA. The CDR3 consists of 13 residues. CDR3 in DNA: TGTGCCAGCAGCACCGACAGGGCCTATGGCTACACCTTC. It yields the protein CASSTDRAYGYTF.

The chain combines TRBV6-5 with TRBJ2-7, with TRBD1 identical over 9 bases. Trimming cost V 5 bases and J 3 bases; bases outside gene matches: 8. The CDR3 consists of 15 residues. Germline CDR1 reads MNHEY; CDR2 reads SVGAGI. Here the CDR3 reads CASSLRGQGIYEQYF. The DNA of the CDR3 is TGTGCCAGCAGTCTACGGGGACAGGGAATCTACGAGCAGTACTTC.

The sample holds a few counts of this clone. The chain uses TRBV13 and TRBJ2-6, with D possibly being TRBD1 (5 bases). V shed 7 bases and J shed 0 bases, with 10 bases lying between them. The CDR3 contains 15 residues. CDR1 is PRHDT, CDR2 FYEKMQ, per germline (reference sequence). The CDR3 sequence is CASNYRTSGANVLTF. CDR3 sequence (DNA): TGTGCCAGCAACTACAGGACCTCTGGGGCCAACGTCCTGACTTTC.

The chain recombines TRBV6-6 with TRBJ1-1, with 9 nucleotides matching TRBD1. Germline V gene data show CDR1 as MNHNY and CDR2 as SVGAGI (reference sequence). CDR3 length equals 14 residues. Losses at the gene ends were 2 bases for V and 5 bases for J; bases not matched to a gene: 3. The CDR3 nucleotides are TGTGCCAGCAGTTACCTCGGACAGGGGACTGAAGCTTTCTTT. The encoded protein is CASSYLGQGTEAFF.

The V call is TRBV29-1, the J call TRBJ2-5, with 7 bases that match TRBD1. The J call is in doubt because the DNA end fits TRBJ2-7 better. Germline CDR1 SQVTM, CDR2 ANQGSEA. CDR3 length: 13 amino acids. The CDR3 DNA sequence: TGCAGCGTTGCGTCAGGGGGTAACTACGAGCAGTACTTC. Translating gives CSVASGGNYEQYF.

The J gene is TRBJ2-5, the V gene TRBV7-2, with 10 bases aligning to TRBD2. The CDR3 is 17 amino acids. CDR1 is SGHTA, CDR2 FQGNSA, per germline. V was clipped by 2 bases and J by 5 bases; unmatched bases: 11. Here the CDR3 reads CASSLSSLAGARETQYF. The CDR3 DNA is TGTGCCAGCAGCTTATCGAGCCTAGCGGGGGCCAGGGAGACCCAGTACTTC. The whole variable domain, filled in from reference TRBV7-2 and TRBJ2-5, reads GAGVSQSPSNKVTEKGKDVELRCDPISGHTALYWYRQSLGQGLEFLIYFQGNSAPDKSGLPSDRFSAERTGGSVSTLTIQRTQQEDSAVYLCASSLSSLAGARETQYFGPGTRLLVL.

The V gene is TRBV14, the J gene TRBJ2-7; possible D gene TRBD1, 5 bases. The CDR3 spans 14 residues. Trimming stripped 4 bases from V and 2 bases from J, with 12 bases between. Germline CDR1 reads SGHDN; CDR2 reads FVKESK. In nucleotides, the CDR3 is TGTGCCAGCAGCCCCCGGTGGGGCCCCTACGAGCAGTACTTC. This codes for CASSPRWGPYEQYF.

The genes are TRBV6-5 and TRBJ2-5; TRBD1 matches at 7 bases. After removal of 1 base from V and 11 bases from J, the junction contained 4 bases not matched to a gene. The germline CDR1 and CDR2 sequences are MNHEY and SVGAGI. This CDR3 region has 12 residues. The CDR3 bases are TGTGCCAGCAGTTACTTGCAGGGGGAGCAGTACTTC. Protein sequence: CASSYLQGEQYF.

This clone came up a few times. The chain employs TRBV6-1 and TRBJ1-5; D not resolved. CDR3 size: 13 residues. Germline CDR1 reads MNHNS; CDR2 reads SASEGT. The V end was cut by 3 bases, the J end by 5 bases, with 8 bases between. CDR3 sequence reads: CASSERRDQPQHF. CDR3 in DNA: TGTGCCAGCAGTGAGAGGCGGGATCAGCCCCAGCATTTT.

The genes are TRBV5-1 and TRBJ2-3, with a possible D match to TRBD1 (5 bases). Germline values: CDR1 SGHRS, CDR2 YFSETQ. The CDR3 contains 16 residues. V was clipped by 0 bases and J by 0 bases, with 11 bases between them. The CDR3 nucleotides are TGCGCCAGCAGCTTGGAGGCGCAGGGTAGCACAGATACGCAGTATTTT. Protein sequence: CASSLEAQGSTDTQYF.

This rearrangement joins TRBV6-4 to TRBJ1-2, with TRBD1 identical over 7 bases. The CDR3 is made up of 16 amino acids. Trimming removed 4 bases from V and 3 bases from J; junction bases left unmatched: 11. Germline V gene lookup returns CDR1 MRHNA and CDR2 SNTAGT. CDR3 coding DNA: TGTGCCAGCAGTGTAGGGGTGAGGACAGGATACTATGGCTACACCTTC. Translation: CASSVGVRTGYYGYTF.

This sequence joins TRBV6-6 and TRBJ1-5; perhaps TRBD1 as D (6 bases). With 4 bases removed from V and 5 bases from J, the gap between germline ends came to 12 bases. This CDR3 contains 14 residues. Germline CDR1 and CDR2: MNHNY and SVGAGI (reference sequence). CDR3 DNA sequence: TGTGCCAGCAGTTCGGACAGCCCTCATCAGCCCCAGCATTTT. Protein product: CASSSDSPHQPQHF.

V and J are TRBV29-1 and TRBJ2-1; 8 bases map to TRBD2. The CDR3 has 13 amino acids. The ends lost 6 bases at V and 7 bases at J; junction bases unmatched: 8. Germline V gene sequence: CDR1 SQVTM, CDR2 ANQGSEA. CDR3 residues: CSVGRRGENEQFF. The CDR3, as DNA: TGCAGCGTGGGGCGGCGGGGGGAGAATGAGCAGTTCTTC.

This clone was seen only a few times. The rearrangement joins TRBV27 to TRBJ1-5; TRBD1 agrees at 8 bases. Germline CDR1 and CDR2: MNHEY and SMNVEV (reference sequence). The CDR3 consists of 17 residues. V was pared by 4 bases and J by 1 base, with 9 bases of the junction left unmatched. CDR3 loop: CASSSGTGDISNQPQHF. The CDR3 DNA reads TGTGCCAGCAGTTCCGGGACAGGTGACATAAGCAATCAGCCCCAGCATTTT.

The rearrangement uses TRBV5-6 and TRBJ1-1; a possible D gene is TRBD1 (6 bases). V dropped 4 bases and J dropped 0 bases, with 13 bases sitting between them. The CDR3 runs to 15 residues. Germline loops: CDR1 SGHDT, CDR2 YYEEEE. The CDR3 here is CASSPGQLMNTEAFF. CDR3 in DNA: TGTGCCAGCAGCCCTGGACAGCTAATGAACACTGAAGCTTTCTTT.

Only a few counts were recorded for this clone. The V call is TRBV6-6, the J call TRBJ2-1, with 10 positions matching TRBD2. This CDR3 spans 14 amino acids. Germline V gene sequence: CDR1 MNHNY, CDR2 SVGAGI (reference sequence). With V trimmed by 6 bases and J by 7 bases, 6 bases remained unmatched. CDR3 DNA sequence: TGTGCCAGCAGCCTAGCGGGGGTCGGGAATGAGCAGTTCTTC. Translated: CASSLAGVGNEQFF.

The chain couples TRBV6-1 to TRBJ1-4; 10 bases align to TRBD1. The ends lost 2 bases at V and 6 bases at J; junction bases unmatched: 12. The CDR3 is made up of 18 amino acids. The germline CDR1 and CDR2 sequences are MNHNS and SASEGT. For the CDR3, the DNA is TGTGCCAGCAGTGAAAGGGGGGTGGAGGGACAGGGGTATGAAAAACTGTTTTTT. It specifies CASSERGVEGQGYEKLFF.

The V call is TRBV19, the J call TRBJ1-6; D uncertain. Germline V gene data show CDR1 as LNHDA and CDR2 as SQIVND (reference sequence). The CDR3 has 15 residues. Trimming removed 9 bases from V and 8 bases from J, with 20 bases in between. As DNA, the CDR3 is TGTGCCAGCCAGATAGGGAGGACGGGAGATTCACCCCTCCACTTT. Translation: CASQIGRTGDSPLHF.